This T cell receptor (beta chain) was sequenced for a study of T cell responses to AZD1222 COVID-19 vaccine. Regarding the study as a whole: Repertoire samples came only from after the peak T cell response. White British donors predominated, females outnumbered males, and clonal diversity was possibly underestimated. Following two doses of AZD1222, Spike-specific TCR breadth and depth rose. Vaccine-associated CD4 TCRs ranged over spike, dominating at 160-218 and 743-854.

The data were produced by immunoSEQ multiplex PCR, yet TCRdb's version contains in-frame clones alone and is incomplete. The data show approximately 100,000 clones, less than 95% seen once. Concerning this clone itself: Its specificity is not known.

Trimming pared 8 bases from V and 4 bases from J, leaving 12 bases between. This CDR3 is 13 amino acids long. V is TRBV12-3 or TRBV12-4 and J is TRBJ2-1, with D possibly matching TRBD2 (5 bases). The sample in question was peripheral blood, obtained 28 days after the second AZD1222 dose. This clonotype was sampled from an adult who received the AZD1222 COVID-19 vaccine. The CDR3 loop is CASGRRDYNEQFF. Written as DNA, the CDR3 is TGTGCCAGCGGCCGCCGGGATTACAATGAGCAGTTCTTC.